Detailed here is one T cell receptor (beta chain). Profiling relied on immunoSEQ multiplex PCR, and the TCRdb table lists in-frame clones only, not all of them. The sample carries about 2 million clones, roughly 94% recorded once. Germline CDR1 SGHRS, CDR2 YFSETQ. Trimming took off 5 bases at V and 7 bases at J, with 15 bases between the two ends. This CDR3 region has 13 residues. This specimen belongs to a study of shared clonotypes between healthy human individuals. The rearrangement links TRBV5-1 to TRBJ1-1; D gene unclear. What was sequenced was naive CD4+ T cells sorted from blood. Subset reported: CD45RA+ positively selected. This receptor was identified in a man between 18 and 29 years old in good health. CDR3: CASSWTITSEAFF. CDR3 in DNA: TGCGCCAGCAGTTGGACTATAACGAGTGAAGCTTTCTTT.